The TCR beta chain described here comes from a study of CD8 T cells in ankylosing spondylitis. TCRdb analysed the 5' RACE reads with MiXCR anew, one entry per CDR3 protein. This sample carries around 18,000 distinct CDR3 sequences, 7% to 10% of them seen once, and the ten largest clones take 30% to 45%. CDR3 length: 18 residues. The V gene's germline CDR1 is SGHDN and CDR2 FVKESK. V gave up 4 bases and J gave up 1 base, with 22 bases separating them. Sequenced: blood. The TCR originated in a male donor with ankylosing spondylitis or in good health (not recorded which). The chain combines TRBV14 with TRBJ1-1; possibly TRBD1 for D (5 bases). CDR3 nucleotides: TGTGCCAGCAGCCTTATGGGAGGGGATCTCATCGGGAACACTGAAGCTTTCTTT. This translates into CASSLMGGDLIGNTEAFF.